This passage covers 4 T cell receptor beta chains from one sample sequenced in a study of T cell responses to AZD1222 COVID-19 vaccine. Using immunoSEQ multiplex PCR, the repertoire was profiled, and TCRdb retains in-frame clones only, with some absent. The data show 100,000 to 150,000 clones, around 90% seen once. The sample was peripheral blood, taken 28 days after the second AZD1222 dose. The receptors come from an adult who received the AZD1222 COVID-19 vaccine.

CDR3 amino acids: CASSPTQGSGELFF. CDR3 coding DNA: TGTGCCAGCAGCCCTACACAGGGGTCCGGGGAGCTGTTTTTT. The V gene is TRBV7-9, the J gene TRBJ2-2; 7 bases map to TRBD1. The CDR3 length is 14 residues. The J segment lost 6 bases and the V segment lost 5 bases, leaving 6 bases of the junction unmatched. Germline V lookup: CDR1 SEHNR, CDR2 FQNEAQ (reference sequence).

The V call is TRBV12-3 or TRBV12-4, the J call TRBJ2-2; D is unresolved. The CDR3 has 12 amino acids. V lost 1 base and J 4 bases, leaving 1 base between the germline ends. The CDR3 bases are TGTGCCAGCAGTTTAGTCACCGGGGAGCTGTTTTTT. Amino acid sequence: CASSLVTGELFF.

CDR3 DNA sequence: TGTGCCTCAGGACCACAGGTCAATCAGCCCCAGCATTTT. Translating gives CASGPQVNQPQHF. This chain uses TRBV10-3 with TRBJ1-5; a possible D gene is TRBD1 (5 bases). CDR1 and CDR2 from the germline V gene are ENHRY and SYGVKD. This CDR3 has 13 amino acids. The V end lost 11 bases, the J end lost 3 bases, and 14 bases lay between the germline ends.

This chain links TRBV5-6 with TRBJ2-1, with 7 bases lining up with TRBD2. Germline V CDR1 and CDR2: SGHDT, YYEEEE. The J segment lost 0 bases and the V segment lost 2 bases, leaving 2 bases of the junction unmatched. CDR3 length equals 15 residues. The CDR3 DNA reads as TGTGCCAGCAGCTTCCGCGGGAGCTCCTACAATGAGCAGTTCTTC. This sequence encodes CASSFRGSSYNEQFF.